This T cell receptor (beta chain) was obtained from a study of T cells in Graves' hyperthyroidism and ophthalmopathy. Overall study context: Peripheral blood was drawn at first diagnosis, prior to all treatment.

The CDR3 runs to 15 residues. Germline V gives CDR1 MNHEY, CDR2 SMNVEV (reference sequence). V was pared by 6 bases and J by 5 bases, with 9 bases of the junction left unmatched. Initially, at the first diagnosis of hyperthyroidism and before any ophthalmopathy symptoms, blood was sampled. There were TCR beta CDR3 regions amplified from RNA transcripts. TCR CDR3 regions were first amplified by RT-PCR with HTBI primers. TCRdb called the multiplex PCR reads again in MiXCR, with one record for every CDR3 protein. The sample lists 270,000 or so distinct CDR3 sequences; 20% to 25% were seen once. This clonotype was counted at least ten times.

V usage is TRBV27 and J usage is TRBJ2-5, with 10 bases that match TRBD1. This TCR was recovered from a man aged 40-49 years with Graves' hyperthyroidism that later progressed to Graves' ophthalmopathy. Sequences were obtained from blood. This chain's CDR3 is CASRPDRGRGETQYF. CDR3 DNA sequence: TGTGCCAGCAGACCCGACAGGGGGCGAGGGGAGACCCAGTACTTC.